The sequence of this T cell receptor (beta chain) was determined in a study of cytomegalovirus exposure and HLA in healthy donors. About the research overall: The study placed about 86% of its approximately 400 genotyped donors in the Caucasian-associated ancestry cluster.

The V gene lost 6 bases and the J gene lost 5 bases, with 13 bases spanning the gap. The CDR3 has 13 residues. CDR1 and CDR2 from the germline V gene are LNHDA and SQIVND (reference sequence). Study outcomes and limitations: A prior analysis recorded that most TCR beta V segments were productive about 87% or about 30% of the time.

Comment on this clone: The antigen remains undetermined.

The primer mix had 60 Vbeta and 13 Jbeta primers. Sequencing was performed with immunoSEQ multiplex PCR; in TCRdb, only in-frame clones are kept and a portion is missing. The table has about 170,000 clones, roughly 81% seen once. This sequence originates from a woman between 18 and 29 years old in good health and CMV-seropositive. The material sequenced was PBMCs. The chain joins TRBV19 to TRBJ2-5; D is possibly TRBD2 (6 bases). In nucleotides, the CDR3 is TGTGCCAGTAGCAATGGAGGGGTGGAGACCCAGTACTTC. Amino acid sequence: CASSNGGVETQYF.